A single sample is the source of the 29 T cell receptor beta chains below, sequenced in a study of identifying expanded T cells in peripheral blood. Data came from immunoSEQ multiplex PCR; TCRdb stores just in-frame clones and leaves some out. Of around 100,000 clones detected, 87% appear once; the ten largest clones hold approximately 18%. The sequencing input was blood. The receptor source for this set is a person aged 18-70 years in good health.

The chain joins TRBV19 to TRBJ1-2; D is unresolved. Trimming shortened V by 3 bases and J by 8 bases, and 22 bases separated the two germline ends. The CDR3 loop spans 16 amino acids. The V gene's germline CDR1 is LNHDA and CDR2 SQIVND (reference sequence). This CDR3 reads CASSIEEVGMASGYTF. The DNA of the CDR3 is TGTGCCAGTAGTATCGAAGAAGTGGGGATGGCGTCCGGCTACACCTTC.

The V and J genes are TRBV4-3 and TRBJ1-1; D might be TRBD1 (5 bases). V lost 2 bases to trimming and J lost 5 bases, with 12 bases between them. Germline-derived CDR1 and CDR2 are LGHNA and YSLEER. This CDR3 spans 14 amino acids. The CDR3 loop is CASSQTQAGTEAFF. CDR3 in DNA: TGCGCCAGCAGCCAAACACAGGCCGGGACTGAAGCTTTCTTT.

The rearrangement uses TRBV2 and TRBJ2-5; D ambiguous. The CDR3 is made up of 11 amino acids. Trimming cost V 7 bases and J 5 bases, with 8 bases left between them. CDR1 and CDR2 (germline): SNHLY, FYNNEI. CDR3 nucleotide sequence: TGTGCCAGCACTGAGGATGAGACCCAGTACTTC. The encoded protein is CASTEDETQYF.

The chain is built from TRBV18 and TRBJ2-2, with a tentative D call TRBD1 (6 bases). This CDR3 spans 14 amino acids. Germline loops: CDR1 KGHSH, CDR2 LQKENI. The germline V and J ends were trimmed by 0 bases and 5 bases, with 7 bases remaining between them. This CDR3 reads CASSPPRGTGELFF. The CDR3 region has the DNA TGTGCCAGCTCACCACCGAGGGGGACCGGGGAGCTGTTTTTT.

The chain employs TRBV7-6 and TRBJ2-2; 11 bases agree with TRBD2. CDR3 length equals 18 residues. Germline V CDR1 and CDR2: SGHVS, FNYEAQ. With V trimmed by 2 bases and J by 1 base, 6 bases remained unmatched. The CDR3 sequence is CASSLKLAGAENTGELFF. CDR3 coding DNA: TGTGCCAGCAGCTTAAAACTAGCGGGGGCCGAGAACACCGGGGAGCTGTTTTTT.

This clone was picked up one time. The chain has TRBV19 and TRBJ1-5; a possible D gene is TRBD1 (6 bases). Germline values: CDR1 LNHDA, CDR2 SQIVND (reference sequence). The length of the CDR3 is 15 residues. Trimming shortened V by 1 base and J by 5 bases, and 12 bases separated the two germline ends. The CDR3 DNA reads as TGTGCCAGTAGTATAGGACAGGCGAACTATCAGCCCCAGCATTTT. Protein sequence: CASSIGQANYQPQHF.

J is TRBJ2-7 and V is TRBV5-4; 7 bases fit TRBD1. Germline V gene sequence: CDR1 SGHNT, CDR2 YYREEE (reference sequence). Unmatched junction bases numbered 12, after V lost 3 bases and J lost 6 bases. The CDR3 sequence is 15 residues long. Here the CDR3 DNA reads TGTGCCAGCAGCTCTTACAGGGGCACTCGGGGCGAGCAGTACTTC. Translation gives CASSSYRGTRGEQYF.

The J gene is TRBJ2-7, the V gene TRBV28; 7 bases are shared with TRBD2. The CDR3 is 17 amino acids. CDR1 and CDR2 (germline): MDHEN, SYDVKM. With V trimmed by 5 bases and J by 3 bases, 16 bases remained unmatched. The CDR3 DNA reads TGTGCCAGCAGTCCCCGCCGGGGGTGGGGAGGGAACTACGAGCAGTACTTC. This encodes CASSPRRGWGGNYEQYF.

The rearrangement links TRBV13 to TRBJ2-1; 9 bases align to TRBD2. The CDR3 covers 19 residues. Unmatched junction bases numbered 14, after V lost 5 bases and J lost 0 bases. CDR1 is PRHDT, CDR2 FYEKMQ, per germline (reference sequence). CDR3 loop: CASSPGRSRRGGSYNEQFF. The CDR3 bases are TGTGCCAGCAGCCCCGGTCGATCCCGGCGGGGGGGCTCCTACAATGAGCAGTTCTTC.

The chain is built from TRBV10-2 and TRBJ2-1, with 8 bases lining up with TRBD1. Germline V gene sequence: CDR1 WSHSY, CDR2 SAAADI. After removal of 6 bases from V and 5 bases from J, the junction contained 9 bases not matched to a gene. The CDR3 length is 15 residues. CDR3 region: CASSGTGGIDNEQFF. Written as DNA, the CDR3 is TGCGCCAGCAGCGGCACAGGGGGTATAGACAATGAGCAGTTCTTC.

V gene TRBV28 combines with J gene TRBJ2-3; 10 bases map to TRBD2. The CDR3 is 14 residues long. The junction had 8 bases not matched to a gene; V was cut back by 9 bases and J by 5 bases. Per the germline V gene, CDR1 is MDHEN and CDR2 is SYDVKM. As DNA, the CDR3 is TGTGCCAGTGCGAGCGGGGGGGCCAAAGATACGCAGTATTTT. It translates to CASASGGAKDTQYF.

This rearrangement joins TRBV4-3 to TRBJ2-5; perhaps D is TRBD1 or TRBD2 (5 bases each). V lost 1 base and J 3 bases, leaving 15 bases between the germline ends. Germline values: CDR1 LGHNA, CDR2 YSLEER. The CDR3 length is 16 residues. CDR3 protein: CASSQGGSGIEETQYF. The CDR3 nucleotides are TGCGCCAGCAGCCAAGGGGGGTCGGGAATTGAAGAGACCCAGTACTTC.

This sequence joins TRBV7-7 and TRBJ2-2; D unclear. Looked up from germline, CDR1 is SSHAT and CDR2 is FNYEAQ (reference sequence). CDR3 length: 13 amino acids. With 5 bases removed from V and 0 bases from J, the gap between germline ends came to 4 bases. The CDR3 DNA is TGTGCCAGCAGCGTGACGAACACCGGGGAGCTGTTTTTT. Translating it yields CASSVTNTGELFF.

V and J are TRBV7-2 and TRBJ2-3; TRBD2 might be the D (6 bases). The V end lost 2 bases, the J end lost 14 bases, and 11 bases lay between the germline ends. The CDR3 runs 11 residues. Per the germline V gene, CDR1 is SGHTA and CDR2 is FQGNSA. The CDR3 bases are TGTGCCAGCAGCTTATTAGGGAGGCGGTATTTT. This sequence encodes CASSLLGRRYF.

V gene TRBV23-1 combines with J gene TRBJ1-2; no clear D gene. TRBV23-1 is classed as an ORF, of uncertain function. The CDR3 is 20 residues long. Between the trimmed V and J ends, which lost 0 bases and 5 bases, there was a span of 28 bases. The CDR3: CASSQSKSLGQDQSLYGYTF. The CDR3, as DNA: TGCGCCAGCAGTCAATCAAAATCTCTAGGTCAGGACCAATCCTTATATGGCTACACCTTC.

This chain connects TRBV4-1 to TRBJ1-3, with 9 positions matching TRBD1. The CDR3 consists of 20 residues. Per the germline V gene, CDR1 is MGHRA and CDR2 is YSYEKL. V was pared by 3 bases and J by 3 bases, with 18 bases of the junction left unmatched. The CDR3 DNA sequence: TGCGCCAGCAGCCAGGGGCCGGGTCGGACAGGGGCTCGAGTTGGAAACACCATATATTTT. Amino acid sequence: CASSQGPGRTGARVGNTIYF.

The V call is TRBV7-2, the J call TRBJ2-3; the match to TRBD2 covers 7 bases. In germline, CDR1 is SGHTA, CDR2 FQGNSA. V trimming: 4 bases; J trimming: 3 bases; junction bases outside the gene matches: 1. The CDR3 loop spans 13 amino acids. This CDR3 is CASSWGGTDTQYF. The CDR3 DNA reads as TGTGCCAGCAGCTGGGGGGGGACAGATACGCAGTATTTT.

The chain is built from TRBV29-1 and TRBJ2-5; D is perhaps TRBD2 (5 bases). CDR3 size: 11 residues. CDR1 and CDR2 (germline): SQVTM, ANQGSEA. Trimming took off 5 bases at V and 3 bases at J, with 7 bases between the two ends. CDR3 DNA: TGCAGCGTTACCGGGGAAGAGACCCAGTACTTC. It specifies CSVTGEETQYF.

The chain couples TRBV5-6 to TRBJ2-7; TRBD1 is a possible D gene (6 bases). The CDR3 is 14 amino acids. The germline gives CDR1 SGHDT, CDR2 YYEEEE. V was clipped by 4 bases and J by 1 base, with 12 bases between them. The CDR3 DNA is TGTGCCAGCAGCGGGACGACAGGATCCTACGAGCAGTACTTC. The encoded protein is CASSGTTGSYEQYF.

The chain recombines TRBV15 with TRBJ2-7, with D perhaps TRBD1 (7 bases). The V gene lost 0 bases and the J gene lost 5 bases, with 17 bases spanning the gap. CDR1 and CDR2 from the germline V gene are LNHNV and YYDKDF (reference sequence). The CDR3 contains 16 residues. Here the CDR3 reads CATSRERAGGLDEQYF. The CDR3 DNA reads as TGTGCCACCAGCAGAGAACGGGCAGGGGGGTTAGACGAGCAGTACTTC. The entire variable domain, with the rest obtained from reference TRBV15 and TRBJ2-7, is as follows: DAMVIQNPRYQVTQFGKPVTLSCSQTLNHNVMYWYQQKSSQAPKLLFHYYDKDFNNEADTPDNFQSRRPNTSFCFLDIRSPGLGDTAMYLCATSRERAGGLDEQYFGPGTRLTVT.

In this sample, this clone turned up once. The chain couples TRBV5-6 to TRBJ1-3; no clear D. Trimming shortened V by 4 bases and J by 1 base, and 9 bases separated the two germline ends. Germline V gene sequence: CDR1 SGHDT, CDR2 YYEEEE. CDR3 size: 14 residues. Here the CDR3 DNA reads TGTGCCAGCAGCCCCGGGGTATCTGGAAACACCATATATTTT. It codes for CASSPGVSGNTIYF.

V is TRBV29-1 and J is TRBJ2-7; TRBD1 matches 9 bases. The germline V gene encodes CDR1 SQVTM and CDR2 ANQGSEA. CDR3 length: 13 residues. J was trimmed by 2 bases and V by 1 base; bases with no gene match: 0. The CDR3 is CSVEGTGAYEQYF. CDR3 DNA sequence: TGCAGCGTTGAAGGGACAGGGGCCTACGAGCAGTACTTC.

The CDR3 nucleotides are TGTGCCGCCGGGACCTACGTCAGCTCCTACGAGCAGTACTTC. Amino acid sequence: CAAGTYVSSYEQYF. V usage is TRBV30 and J usage is TRBJ2-7; perhaps D is TRBD1 or TRBD2 (5 bases each). V was pared by 8 bases and J by 0 bases, with 17 bases between. This CDR3 spans 14 amino acids. Germline V gene sequence: CDR1 GTSNPN, CDR2 SVGIG (reference sequence).

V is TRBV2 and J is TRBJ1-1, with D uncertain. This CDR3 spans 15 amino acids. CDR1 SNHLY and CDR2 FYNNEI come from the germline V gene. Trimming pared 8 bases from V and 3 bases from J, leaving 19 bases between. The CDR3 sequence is CASPRRSSGDTEAFF. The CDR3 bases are TGTGCCAGCCCGCGCAGATCGTCTGGGGACACTGAAGCTTTCTTT.

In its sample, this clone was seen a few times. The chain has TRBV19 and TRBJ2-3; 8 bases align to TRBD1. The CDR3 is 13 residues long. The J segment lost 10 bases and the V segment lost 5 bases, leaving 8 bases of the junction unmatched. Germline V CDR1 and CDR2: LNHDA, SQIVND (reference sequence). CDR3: CASSPQGAISQYF. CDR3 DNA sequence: TGTGCCAGTAGTCCTCAGGGGGCTATATCGCAGTATTTT.

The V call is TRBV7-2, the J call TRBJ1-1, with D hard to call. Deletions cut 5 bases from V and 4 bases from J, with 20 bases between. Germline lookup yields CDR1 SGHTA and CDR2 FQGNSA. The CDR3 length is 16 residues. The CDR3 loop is CASSLLIGRVGTEAFF. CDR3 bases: TGTGCCAGCAGCCTACTAATAGGGCGAGTCGGCACTGAAGCTTTCTTT.

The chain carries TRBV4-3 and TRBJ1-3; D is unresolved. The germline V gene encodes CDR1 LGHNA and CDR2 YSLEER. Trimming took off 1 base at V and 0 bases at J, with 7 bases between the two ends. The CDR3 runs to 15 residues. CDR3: CASSQAIDSGNTIYF. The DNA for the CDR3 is TGCGCCAGCAGCCAAGCGATCGACTCTGGAAACACCATATATTTT.

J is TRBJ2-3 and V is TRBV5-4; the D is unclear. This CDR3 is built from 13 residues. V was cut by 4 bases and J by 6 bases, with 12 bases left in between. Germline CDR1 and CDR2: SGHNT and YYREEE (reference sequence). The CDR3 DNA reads TGTGCCAGCAGCCGTTCGGGTCGGGATACGCAGTATTTT. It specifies CASSRSGRDTQYF.

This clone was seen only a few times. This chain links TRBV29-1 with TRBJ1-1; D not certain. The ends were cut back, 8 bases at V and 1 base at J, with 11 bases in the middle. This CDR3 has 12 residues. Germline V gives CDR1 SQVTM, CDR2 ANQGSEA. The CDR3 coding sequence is TGCAGCTTCCGATGGGCGAACACTGAAGCTTTCTTT. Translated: CSFRWANTEAFF.